This T cell receptor (beta chain) originates from a study of blood T cell repertoires in COVID-19. As for the study in general: Specimens from acute and convalescent COVID-19 originated in the United States, Italy and Spain. T cells, B-cell-depleted T cells, or PBMCs provided the cDNA or gDNA that served as material.

In the authors' methods: Reference gene primers were amplified, and this amplification served to estimate nucleated cell counts. Clones were sequenced by immunoSEQ multiplex PCR, and TCRdb holds only the in-frame ones, with some missing. That table furnishes V, J and clone size, whereas the DNA furnished D and trimming. Of some 260,000 clones listed, less than 85% are singletons. The sequencing sample was made of peripheral blood. This TCR was recovered from a woman aged 80 or over with active or convalescent COVID-19.

CDR3 bases: TGTGCCAGCAGTGAAGCGGGAGCCCTCTCCTACGAGCAGTACTTC. Translated: CASSEAGALSYEQYF. The rearrangement uses TRBV2 and TRBJ2-7, with D maybe TRBD2 (5 bases). The V end lost 0 bases, the J end lost 0 bases, and 9 bases lay between the germline ends. This CDR3 has 15 residues. Germline lookup yields CDR1 SNHLY and CDR2 FYNNEI.